The T cell receptor (beta chain) under discussion was sequenced for a study of T cells in Graves' hyperthyroidism and ophthalmopathy. Comments on this clonotype: Its cognate antigen is unknown.

The source material, RNA transcripts, was used to amplify TCR beta CDR3 regions. First-round RT-PCR targeting the TCR CDR3 was performed with the HTBI primer set. Using its own MiXCR run on the multiplex PCR reads, TCRdb lists one record per CDR3 protein. The table records approximately 430,000 distinct CDR3 sequences, roughly 15% of them present only once. Duration under 3 months, a NOSPECS grade of at least 4, and a Clinical Activity Score of at least 3 characterized the ophthalmopathy patients. Those patients with uncontrolled infection, other autoimmune disease, pregnancy or lactation were excluded. PBMCs were obtained from 10 ml fresh peripheral blood. The ends were cut back, 0 bases at V and 6 bases at J, with 13 bases in the middle. CDR1 is SGDLS and CDR2 is YYNGEE in the germline V gene. The CDR3 loop spans 14 amino acids. Study-wide findings and caveats: In simple terms, a model built on 13 V-J features told ophthalmopathy apart from stable hyperthyroidism.

Material: blood. The V and J genes are TRBV9 and TRBJ2-7; perhaps TRBD2 as D (5 bases). The receptor was derived from a man between 18 and 29 years old with Graves' ophthalmopathy. The CDR3 bases are TGTGCCAGCAGCGTAGGGATCGCGGGTTCCGAGCAGTACTTC. This encodes CASSVGIAGSEQYF.